One sample yielded the 21 T cell receptor beta chains listed below, sequenced in a study of T cell responses to AZD1222 COVID-19 vaccine. The assay was immunoSEQ multiplex PCR, and TCRdb's table has in-frame clones only and misses some. The data show around 160,000 clones, 90% to 95% seen once. The sequencing used peripheral blood, collected on day 0 of AZD1222 vaccination. The receptors come from an adult in good health.

The rearrangement links TRBV7-2 to TRBJ2-7, with D uncertain. CDR3 length equals 15 residues. Trimming took 0 bases from V and 3 from J, leaving 12 bases between them. CDR1 SGHTA and CDR2 FQGNSA come from the germline V gene. The CDR3 here is CASSLAVGSGYEQYF. CDR3 nucleotides: TGTGCCAGCAGCTTAGCGGTAGGTTCAGGCTACGAGCAGTACTTC.

The chain uses TRBV14 and TRBJ2-3, with no clear D. The V gene lost 1 base and the J gene lost 2 bases, with 10 bases spanning the gap. CDR3 size: 15 residues. CDR1 is SGHDN and CDR2 is FVKESK in the germline V gene. The CDR3 reads CASSQGASYTDTQYF. The CDR3 DNA reads as TGTGCCAGCAGCCAAGGGGCATCCTACACAGATACGCAGTATTTT.

The chain recombines TRBV5-5 with TRBJ2-1; D uncertain. V was pared by 6 bases and J by 1 base, with 14 bases between. Germline assignment: CDR1 SGHKS and CDR2 YYEKEE (reference sequence). This CDR3 is 15 amino acids long. CDR3 protein: CASTFWRRSYNEQFF. The CDR3 bases are TGTGCCAGCACTTTCTGGCGGCGATCCTACAATGAGCAGTTCTTC.

This chain joins TRBV6-2 or TRBV6-3 and TRBJ1-1; TRBD1 might be the D (5 bases). In germline, CDR1 is MNHEY, CDR2 SVGEGT. V was clipped by 5 bases and J by 9 bases, with 10 bases between them. The CDR3 contains 11 residues. The CDR3 here is CASSTQGQAFF. The CDR3 nucleotides read TGTGCCAGCAGTACCCAGGGTCAAGCTTTCTTT.

This rearrangement joins TRBV11-2 to TRBJ1-1; D is unresolved. V dropped 1 base and J dropped 5 bases, with 14 bases sitting between them. Looked up from germline, CDR1 is SGHAT and CDR2 is FQNNGV. The CDR3 contains 15 residues. Here the CDR3 DNA reads TGTGCCAGCAGCTTAGGGCAGGCCCCGGGGACTGAAGCTTTCTTT. Amino acids: CASSLGQAPGTEAFF.

The rearrangement links TRBV27 to TRBJ1-1; possible D gene TRBD1, 5 bases. The germline gives CDR1 MNHEY, CDR2 SMNVEV (reference sequence). V dropped 7 bases and J dropped 8 bases, with 17 bases sitting between them. This CDR3 contains 13 residues. The CDR3 sequence is CASNLLRAGEAFF. The CDR3 bases are TGTGCCAGCAACCTACTTAGGGCAGGGGAAGCTTTCTTT.

This clone was seen a single time. The chain carries TRBV7-2 and TRBJ2-4, with 14 bases fitting TRBD2. The ends lost 0 bases at V and 3 bases at J; junction bases unmatched: 4. Germline CDR1 and CDR2: SGHTA and FQGNSA. The length of the CDR3 is 18 residues. The CDR3 DNA follows: TGTGCCAGCAGCTTAGCAGGGACTAGCGGGAGCGTCAAAAACATTCAGTACTTC. It is translated as CASSLAGTSGSVKNIQYF. Full variable domain (outside the CDR3, taken from reference TRBV7-2 and TRBJ2-4): GAGVSQSPSNKVTEKGKDVELRCDPISGHTALYWYRQSLGQGLEFLIYFQGNSAPDKSGLPSDRFSAERTGGSVSTLTIQRTQQEDSAVYLCASSLAGTSGSVKNIQYFGAGTRLSVL.

The V call is TRBV14, the J call TRBJ1-2; D ambiguous. CDR3 length: 16 amino acids. CDR1 and CDR2 (germline): SGHDN, FVKESK. V shed 4 bases and J shed 2 bases, with 17 bases lying between them. In nucleotides, the CDR3 is TGTGCCAGCAGCCTTCGGGAGGTGGAGTTGAACTATGGCTACACCTTC. Translated: CASSLREVELNYGYTF.

V is TRBV9 and J is TRBJ1-2, with D perhaps TRBD1 (6 bases). Looked up from germline, CDR1 is SGDLS and CDR2 is YYNGEE. The V end lost 4 bases, the J end lost 10 bases, and 23 bases lay between the germline ends. The CDR3 consists of 15 residues. The CDR3 sequence is CASSPSYTGIDDYTF. DNA for the CDR3: TGTGCCAGCAGCCCGAGCTATACAGGGATAGACGACTACACCTTC.

In DNA form, the CDR3 reads TGTGCCACCAGCGGCTACGAGCAGTACTTC. Translation: CATSGYEQYF. The chain combines TRBV15 with TRBJ2-7, with D unclear. The CDR3 runs to 10 residues. CDR1 LNHNV and CDR2 YYDKDF come from the germline V gene (reference sequence). V was clipped by 5 bases and J by 3 bases, with 2 bases between them.

The genes are TRBV9 and TRBJ2-3; D is unresolved. Per the germline V gene, CDR1 is SGDLS and CDR2 is YYNGEE. This CDR3 region has 14 residues. V was shortened by 1 base and J by 6 bases, with 12 bases between the two germline ends. DNA of the CDR3: TGTGCCAGCAGCGTACAGGTCGGGCGGGATACGCAGTATTTT. Translated, it gives CASSVQVGRDTQYF.

This clone was counted a single time. CDR3 bases: TGCGCCAGCAGCAACCGGTTAGGACAGGTGTATAGCAATCAGCCCCAGCATTTT. Protein sequence: CASSNRLGQVYSNQPQHF. The V call is TRBV5-1, the J call TRBJ1-5, with 7 bases lining up with TRBD1. From germline, CDR1 is SGHRS and CDR2 YFSETQ. CDR3 length: 18 residues. V dropped 4 bases and J dropped 0; count of bases not matched to a gene: 13.

V usage is TRBV27 and J usage is TRBJ1-6; D gene ambiguous. The CDR3 spans 13 residues. Germline-derived CDR1 and CDR2 are MNHEY and SMNVEV (reference sequence). The germline V and J ends were trimmed by 0 bases and 8 bases, with 5 bases remaining between them. This CDR3 is CASSLSPDSPLHF. The CDR3 DNA reads as TGTGCCAGCAGTTTATCCCCGGATTCACCCCTCCACTTT.

In regard to this clone: At one boundary the junction diverges from the germline segment, which might be a read error. The rearrangement joins TRBV5-5 to TRBJ1-2; D might be TRBD1 (5 bases). Per the germline V gene, CDR1 is SGHKS and CDR2 is YYEKEE (reference sequence). CDR3 length: 16 residues. This CDR3 is CASILGTHQGSYGYTF. CDR3 DNA sequence: TGTGCCAGCATCTTGGGGACCCACCAGGGTAGCTATGGCTACACCTTC.

The rearrangement joins TRBV28 to TRBJ1-4; a possible D gene is TRBD1 (5 bases). The CDR3 contains 16 residues. CDR1 and CDR2 from the germline V gene are MDHEN and SYDVKM. Deletions cut 2 bases from V and 7 bases from J, with 17 bases between. The CDR3 region is CASSLIDGGKGEKLFF. The CDR3 bases are TGTGCCAGCAGTTTAATCGATGGGGGTAAGGGTGAAAAACTGTTTTTT.

This chain uses TRBV9 with TRBJ2-7, with D maybe TRBD1 (6 bases). Germline V gene sequence: CDR1 SGDLS, CDR2 YYNGEE. The CDR3 is 16 amino acids. V gave up 4 bases and J gave up 2 bases, with 19 bases separating them. In nucleotides, the CDR3 is TGTGCCAGCAGCCCAACCCCTACAGGGACGGCCTACGAGCAGTACTTC. It yields the protein CASSPTPTGTAYEQYF.

The rearrangement joins TRBV3-1 (or the pseudogene TRBV3-2) to TRBJ2-5; TRBD2 is a possible D gene (6 bases). Trimming left V 5 bases short and J 11 bases short, with 18 bases between. CDR3 size: 13 residues. From germline, CDR1 is LGHDT and CDR2 YNNKEL (reference sequence). The CDR3 sequence is CASSANLLAQQYF. The CDR3 nucleotides are TGTGCCAGCAGCGCAAACCTCCTAGCGCAGCAGTACTTC.

The chain recombines TRBV7-3 with TRBJ1-2, with 8 bases aligning to TRBD1. The CDR3 covers 13 residues. The V gene's germline CDR1 is SGHTA and CDR2 FQGTGA. J was trimmed by 5 bases and V by 3 bases; bases with no gene match: 2. This CDR3 is CASSLDREYGYTF. CDR3 bases: TGTGCCAGCAGCTTGGACAGGGAGTATGGCTACACCTTC.

V is TRBV27 and J is TRBJ2-5; D is unresolved. Germline V gene sequence: CDR1 MNHEY, CDR2 SMNVEV (reference sequence). V was shortened by 2 bases and J by 4 bases, with 20 bases between the two germline ends. CDR3 length: 17 amino acids. CDR3 region: CASSLPPTQKGRETQYF. The DNA for the CDR3 is TGTGCCAGCAGTTTACCCCCGACCCAGAAGGGTAGAGAGACCCAGTACTTC.

The rearrangement joins TRBV11-2 to TRBJ1-4; 7 nucleotides align to TRBD1. Germline V lookup: CDR1 SGHAT, CDR2 FQNNGV. The CDR3 consists of 15 residues. The V gene end was trimmed by 4 bases and the J gene end by 8 bases; junction bases not matched to a gene: 10. CDR3 sequence reads: CASSSYRGVREKLFF. CDR3 nucleotides: TGTGCCAGCAGCTCTTACAGGGGAGTGAGGGAAAAACTGTTTTTT.

In regard to this clone: The same CDR3 is also encoded by other DNA sequences in this sample. The gene calls are TRBV6-5 and TRBJ2-7; weak D call: TRBD1 (6 bases). The ends were cut back, 6 bases at V and 2 bases at J, with 11 bases in the middle. Germline V gene sequence: CDR1 MNHEY, CDR2 SVGAGI. This CDR3 comprises 13 residues. The CDR3 nucleotides are TGTGCCAGCAGCAGGGGTGGGGCCTACGAGCAGTACTTC. It codes for CASSRGGAYEQYF.